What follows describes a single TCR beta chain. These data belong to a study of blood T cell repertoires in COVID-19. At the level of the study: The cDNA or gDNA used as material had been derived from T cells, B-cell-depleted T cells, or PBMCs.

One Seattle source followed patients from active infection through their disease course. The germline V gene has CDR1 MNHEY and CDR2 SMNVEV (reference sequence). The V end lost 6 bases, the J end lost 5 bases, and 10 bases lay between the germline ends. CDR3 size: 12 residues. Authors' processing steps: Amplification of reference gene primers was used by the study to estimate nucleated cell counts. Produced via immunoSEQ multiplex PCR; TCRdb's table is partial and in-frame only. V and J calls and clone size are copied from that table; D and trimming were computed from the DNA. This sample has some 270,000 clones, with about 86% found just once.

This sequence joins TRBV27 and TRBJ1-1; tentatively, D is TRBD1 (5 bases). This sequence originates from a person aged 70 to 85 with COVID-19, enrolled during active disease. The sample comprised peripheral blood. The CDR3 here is CASSRGGTEAFF. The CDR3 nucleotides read TGTGCCAGCAGCCGCGGGGGTACTGAAGCTTTCTTT.